This T cell receptor beta chain was recovered during a study of blood T cell repertoires in COVID-19. Study background: The study drew acute and convalescent COVID-19 samples from the United States, Italy and Spain.

Measured with immunoSEQ multiplex PCR; TCRdb has only the in-frame clones, and not every one. Among approximately 120,000 clones listed, around four fifths were seen once. The receptor was derived from a man at least 80 years old with active or convalescent COVID-19. The sequencing sample was made of peripheral blood.

The CDR3 bases are TGTGCCAGTTCAACAGGTTTGGGAAATAATTCACCCCTCCACTTT. Its protein product is CASSTGLGNNSPLHF. J is TRBJ1-6 and V is TRBV28; tentatively, D is TRBD1 (5 bases). CDR1 is MDHEN, CDR2 SYDVKM, per germline. Trimming stripped 9 bases from V and 5 bases from J, with 17 bases between. The CDR3 is 15 residues long.